This entry is about one T cell receptor (beta chain). Its cognate antigen is unknown. This record belongs to a study of Tregs in tolerant kidney transplant recipients. Whole-study results and caveats: Activated donor B cell expansion appeared to reveal the most relevant donor-specific TCRbeta repertoire. Few patients were studied, so findings need validation in larger groups.

Trimming took 7 bases from V and 0 from J, leaving 18 bases between them. The germline CDR1 and CDR2 sequences are MDHEN and SYDVKM. This CDR3 comprises 16 residues. Profiled with immunoSEQ multiplex PCR; TCRdb holds only in-frame clones, not every one. This sample has over 60,000 clones, with roughly nine tenths found just once. This receptor was taken from a human donor who received a combined kidney and bone marrow transplant. The sequencing used CD4+ T cells from blood, collected before the transplant. The rearrangement joins TRBV28 to TRBJ1-1, with D maybe TRBD1 (6 bases). The CDR3 DNA reads as TGTGCCAGCACCCCCCCCCTGGGGGCGATGAACACTGAAGCTTTCTTT. It specifies CASTPPLGAMNTEAFF.